The clone carrying this T cell receptor (beta chain) has at least ten counts. Its target is not known. A single record per CDR3 protein comes from TCRdb applying MiXCR to the reads. The sample yields approximately 1,000,000 distinct CDR3 sequences, roughly 31% seen once. The sample comes from a study of T cell repertoires in cytomegalovirus infection. The sequenced sample was cultured CD8+ T cells from PBMCs, obtained from culture after CMV antigen stimulation. This TCR derives from a human donor in good health (CMV status not recorded). Some clones in this sample may be carry-over from other donors' samples.

CDR3 DNA sequence: TGTGCCAGCACCTCCTCGGGTGAGCAGTTCTTC. Residues: CASTSSGEQFF. The genes are TRBV7-9 and TRBJ2-1; no firm D call. Trimming removed 7 bases at V and 9 bases at J, with 10 bases between. The CDR3 totals 11 residues. Germline loops: CDR1 SEHNR, CDR2 FQNEAQ (reference sequence).